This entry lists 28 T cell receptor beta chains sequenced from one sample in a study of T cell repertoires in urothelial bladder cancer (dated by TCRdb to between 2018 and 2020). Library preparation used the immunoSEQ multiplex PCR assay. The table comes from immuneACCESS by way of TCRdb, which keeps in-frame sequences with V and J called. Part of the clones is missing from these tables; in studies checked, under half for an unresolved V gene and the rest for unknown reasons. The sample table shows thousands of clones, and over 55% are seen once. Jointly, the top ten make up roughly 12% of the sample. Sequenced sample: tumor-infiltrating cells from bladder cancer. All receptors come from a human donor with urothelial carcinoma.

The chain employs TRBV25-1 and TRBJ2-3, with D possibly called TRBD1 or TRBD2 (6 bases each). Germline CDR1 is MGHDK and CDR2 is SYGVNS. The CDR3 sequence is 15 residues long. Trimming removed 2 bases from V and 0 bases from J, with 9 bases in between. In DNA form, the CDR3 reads TGTGCCAGCAGTGAAATCGGGGGCAGCACAGATACGCAGTATTTT. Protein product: CASSEIGGSTDTQYF.

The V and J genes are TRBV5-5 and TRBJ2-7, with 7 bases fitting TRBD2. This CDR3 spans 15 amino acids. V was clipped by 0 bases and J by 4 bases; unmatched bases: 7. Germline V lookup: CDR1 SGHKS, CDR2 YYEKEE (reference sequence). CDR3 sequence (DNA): TGTGCCAGCAGCTTGGATTCGGGGGGTTTTTACGAGCAGTACTTC. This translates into CASSLDSGGFYEQYF. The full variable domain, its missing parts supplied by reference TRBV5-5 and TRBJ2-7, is DAGVTQSPTHLIKTRGQQVTLRCSPISGHKSVSWYQQVLGQGPQFIFQYYEKEERGRGNFPDRFSARQFPNYSSELNVNALLLGDSALYLCASSLDSGGFYEQYFGPGTRLTVT.

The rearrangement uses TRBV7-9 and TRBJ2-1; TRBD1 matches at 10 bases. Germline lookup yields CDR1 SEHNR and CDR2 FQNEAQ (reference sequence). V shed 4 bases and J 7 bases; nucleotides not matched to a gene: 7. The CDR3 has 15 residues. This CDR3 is CASSSYRDRGNEQFF. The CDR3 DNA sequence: TGTGCCAGCAGCTCATACCGGGACAGGGGAAATGAGCAGTTCTTC.

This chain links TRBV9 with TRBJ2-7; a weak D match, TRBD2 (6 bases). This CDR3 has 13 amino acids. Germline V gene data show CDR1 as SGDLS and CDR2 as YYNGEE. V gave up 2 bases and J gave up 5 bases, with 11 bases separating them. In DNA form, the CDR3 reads TGTGCCAGCAGCGTTAGCGGTTTGGACGAGCAGTACTTC. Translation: CASSVSGLDEQYF. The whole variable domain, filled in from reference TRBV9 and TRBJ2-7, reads DSGVTQTPKHLITATGQRVTLRCSPRSGDLSVYWYQQSLDQGLQFLIQYYNGEERAKGNILERFSAQQFPDLHSELNLSSLELGDSALYFCASSVSGLDEQYFGPGTRLTVT.

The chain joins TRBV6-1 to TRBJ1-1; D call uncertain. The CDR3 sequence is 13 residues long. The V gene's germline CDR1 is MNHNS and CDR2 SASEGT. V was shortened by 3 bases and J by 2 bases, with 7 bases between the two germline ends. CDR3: CASSDTINTEAFF. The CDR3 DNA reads TGTGCCAGCAGTGACACCATCAACACTGAAGCTTTCTTT.

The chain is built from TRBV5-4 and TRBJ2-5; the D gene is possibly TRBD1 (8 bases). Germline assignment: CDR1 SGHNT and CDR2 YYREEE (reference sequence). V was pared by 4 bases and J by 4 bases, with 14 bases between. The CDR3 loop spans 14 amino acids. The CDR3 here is CASSQDREGETQYF. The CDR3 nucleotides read TGTGCCAGCAGCCAGGACAGGGAGGGAGAGACCCAGTACTTC. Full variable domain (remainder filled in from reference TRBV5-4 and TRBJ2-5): ETGVTQSPTHLIKTRGQQVTLRCSSQSGHNTVSWYQQALGQGPQFIFQYYREEENGRGNFPPRFSGLQFPNYSSELNVNALELDDSALYLCASSQDREGETQYFGPGTRLLVL.

CDR3 in DNA: TGTGCCAGTAGTATACCCACCCATGTGCGGGACAGGAACACTGAAGCTTTCTTT. Its translation is CASSIPTHVRDRNTEAFF. V gene TRBV19 combines with J gene TRBJ1-1; 7 nucleotides line up with TRBD1. The CDR3 runs 18 residues. Germline CDR1 is LNHDA and CDR2 is SQIVND (reference sequence). V gave up 2 bases and J gave up 1 base; unmatched junction bases: 13.

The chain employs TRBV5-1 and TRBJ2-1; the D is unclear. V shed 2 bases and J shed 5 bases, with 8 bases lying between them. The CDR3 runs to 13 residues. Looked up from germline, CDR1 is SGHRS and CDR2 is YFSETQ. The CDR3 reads CASSFGVDNEQFF. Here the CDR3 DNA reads TGCGCCAGCAGCTTTGGTGTGGACAATGAGCAGTTCTTC.

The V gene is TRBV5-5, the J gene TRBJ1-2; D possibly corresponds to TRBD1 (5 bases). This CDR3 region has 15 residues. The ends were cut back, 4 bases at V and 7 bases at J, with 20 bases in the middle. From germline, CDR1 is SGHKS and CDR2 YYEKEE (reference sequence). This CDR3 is CASSPHLGRAPGYTF. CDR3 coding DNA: TGTGCCAGCAGCCCGCACCTGGGCAGGGCGCCTGGCTACACCTTC.

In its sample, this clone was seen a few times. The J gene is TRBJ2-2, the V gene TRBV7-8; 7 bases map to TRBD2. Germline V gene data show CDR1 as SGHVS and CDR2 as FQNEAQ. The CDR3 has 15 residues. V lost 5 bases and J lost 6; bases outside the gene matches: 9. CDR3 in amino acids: CASSPRSGASGELFF. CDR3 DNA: TGTGCCAGCAGCCCCCGCAGCGGGGCGTCCGGGGAGCTGTTTTTT.

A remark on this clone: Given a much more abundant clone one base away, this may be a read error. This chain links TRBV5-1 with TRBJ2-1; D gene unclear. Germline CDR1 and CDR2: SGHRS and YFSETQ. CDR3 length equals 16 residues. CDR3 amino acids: CAGSLDPPVSYNEQFF. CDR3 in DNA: TGCGCCGGCAGCTTGGATCCCCCCGTGTCCTACAATGAGCAGTTCTTC.

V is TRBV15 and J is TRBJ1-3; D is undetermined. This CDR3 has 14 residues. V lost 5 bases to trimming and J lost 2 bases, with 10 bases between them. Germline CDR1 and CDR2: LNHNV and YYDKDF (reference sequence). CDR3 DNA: TGTGCCACCAGCCAAGCTACAGCTGGAAACACCATATATTTT. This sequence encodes CATSQATAGNTIYF.

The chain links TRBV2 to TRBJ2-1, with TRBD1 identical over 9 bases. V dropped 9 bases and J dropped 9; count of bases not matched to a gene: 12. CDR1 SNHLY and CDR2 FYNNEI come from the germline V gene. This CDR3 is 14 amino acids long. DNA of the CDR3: TGTGCCAGAGACGGACAGGGGCGTGGGAGTGAGCAGTTCTTC. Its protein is CARDGQGRGSEQFF.

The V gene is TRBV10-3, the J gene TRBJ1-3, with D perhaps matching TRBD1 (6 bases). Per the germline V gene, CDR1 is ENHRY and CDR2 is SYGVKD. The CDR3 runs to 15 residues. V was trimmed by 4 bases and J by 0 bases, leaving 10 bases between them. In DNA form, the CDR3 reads TGTGCCATCAGTGCGGACAGAAGCTCTGGAAACACCATATATTTT. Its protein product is CAISADRSSGNTIYF.

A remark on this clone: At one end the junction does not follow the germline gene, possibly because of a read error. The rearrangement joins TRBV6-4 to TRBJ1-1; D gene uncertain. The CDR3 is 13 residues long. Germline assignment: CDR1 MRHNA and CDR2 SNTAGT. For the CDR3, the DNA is TGTGCCAGCAGTTACTCCCCGGGGACTGAAGCTTTCTTT. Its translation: CASSYSPGTEAFF.

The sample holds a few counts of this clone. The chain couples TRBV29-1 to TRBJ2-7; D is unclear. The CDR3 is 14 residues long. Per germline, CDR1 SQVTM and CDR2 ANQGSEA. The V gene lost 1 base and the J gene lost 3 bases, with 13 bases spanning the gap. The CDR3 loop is CSVEVGVGIYEQYF. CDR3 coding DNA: TGCAGCGTTGAAGTTGGAGTCGGTATCTACGAGCAGTACTTC.

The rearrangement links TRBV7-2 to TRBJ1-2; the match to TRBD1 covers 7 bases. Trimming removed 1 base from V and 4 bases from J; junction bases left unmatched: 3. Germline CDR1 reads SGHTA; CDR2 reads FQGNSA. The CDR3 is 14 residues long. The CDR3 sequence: CASSLGQGFYGYTF. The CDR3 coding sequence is TGTGCCAGCAGCTTAGGACAGGGTTTCTATGGCTACACCTTC.

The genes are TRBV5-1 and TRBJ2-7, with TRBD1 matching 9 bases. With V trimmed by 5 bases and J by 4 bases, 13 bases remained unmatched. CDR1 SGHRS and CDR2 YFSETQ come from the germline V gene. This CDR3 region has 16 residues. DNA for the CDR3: TGCGCCAGCAGGGATACAGGGGGCCTGGGGCCATACGAGCAGTACTTC. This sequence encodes CASRDTGGLGPYEQYF.

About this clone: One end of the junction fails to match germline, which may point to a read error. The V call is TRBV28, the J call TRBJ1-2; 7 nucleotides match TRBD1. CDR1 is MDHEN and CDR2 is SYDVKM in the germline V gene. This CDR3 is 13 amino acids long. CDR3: CASSLYPPGQPSF. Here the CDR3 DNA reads TGTGCCAGCAGTTTATACCCTCCGGGACAGCCGTCGTTC.

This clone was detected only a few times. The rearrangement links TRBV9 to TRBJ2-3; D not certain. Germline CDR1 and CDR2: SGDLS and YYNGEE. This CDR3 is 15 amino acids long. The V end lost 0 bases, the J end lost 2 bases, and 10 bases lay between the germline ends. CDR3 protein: CASSVEALNTDTQYF. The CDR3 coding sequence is TGTGCCAGCAGCGTAGAAGCACTCAACACAGATACGCAGTATTTT.

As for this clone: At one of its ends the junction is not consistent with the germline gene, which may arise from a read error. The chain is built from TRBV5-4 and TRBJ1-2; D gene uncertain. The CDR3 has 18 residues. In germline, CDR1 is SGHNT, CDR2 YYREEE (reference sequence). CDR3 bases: TGTGCCAGCAGCTTGGCTGGGAACTACTTTAGCGTAAACTATGGCCACACCTTC. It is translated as CASSLAGNYFSVNYGHTF.

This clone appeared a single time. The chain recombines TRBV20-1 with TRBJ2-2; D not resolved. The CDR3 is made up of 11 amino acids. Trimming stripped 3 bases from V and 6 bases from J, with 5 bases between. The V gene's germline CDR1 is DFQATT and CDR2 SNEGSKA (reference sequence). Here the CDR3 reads CSASPAGELFF. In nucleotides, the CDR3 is TGCAGTGCTAGCCCGGCCGGGGAGCTGTTTTTT.

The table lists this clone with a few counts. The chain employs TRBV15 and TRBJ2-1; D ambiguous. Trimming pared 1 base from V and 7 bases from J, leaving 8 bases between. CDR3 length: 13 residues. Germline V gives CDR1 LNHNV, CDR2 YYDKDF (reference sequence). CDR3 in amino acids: CATSRGVRNEQFF. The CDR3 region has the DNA TGTGCCACCAGCAGAGGGGTTAGGAATGAGCAGTTCTTC.

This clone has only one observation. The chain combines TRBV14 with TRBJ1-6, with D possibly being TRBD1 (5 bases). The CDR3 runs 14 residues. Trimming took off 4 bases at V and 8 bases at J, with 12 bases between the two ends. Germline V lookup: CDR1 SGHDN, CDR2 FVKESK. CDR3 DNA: TGTGCCAGCAGCCGATATGGGACCGATTCACCCCTCCACTTT. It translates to CASSRYGTDSPLHF. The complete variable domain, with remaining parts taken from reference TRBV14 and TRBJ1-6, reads EAGVTQFPSHSVIEKGQTVTLRCDPISGHDNLYWYRRVMGKEIKFLLHFVKESKQDESGMPNNRFLAERTGGTYSTLKVQPAELEDSGVYFCASSRYGTDSPLHFGNGTRLTVT.

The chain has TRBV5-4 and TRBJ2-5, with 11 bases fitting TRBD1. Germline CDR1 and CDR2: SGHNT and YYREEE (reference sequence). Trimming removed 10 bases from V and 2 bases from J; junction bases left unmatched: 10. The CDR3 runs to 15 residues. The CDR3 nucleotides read TGTGCCCACGCGGGGGACAGGGGGGGGCAAGAGACCCAGTACTTC. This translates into CAHAGDRGGQETQYF.

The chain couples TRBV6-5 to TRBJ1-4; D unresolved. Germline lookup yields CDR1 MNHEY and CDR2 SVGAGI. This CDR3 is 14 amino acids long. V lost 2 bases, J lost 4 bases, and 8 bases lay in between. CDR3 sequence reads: CASSYRGFNEKLFF. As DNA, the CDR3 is TGTGCCAGCAGTTACCGCGGTTTTAATGAAAAACTGTTTTTT.

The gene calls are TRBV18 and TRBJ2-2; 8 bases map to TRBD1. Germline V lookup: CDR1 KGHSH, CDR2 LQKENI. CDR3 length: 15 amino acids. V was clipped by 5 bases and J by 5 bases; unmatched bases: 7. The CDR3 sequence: CASSSRQGWTGELFF. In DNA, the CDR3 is TGTGCCAGCTCATCCAGACAGGGGTGGACCGGGGAGCTGTTTTTT.

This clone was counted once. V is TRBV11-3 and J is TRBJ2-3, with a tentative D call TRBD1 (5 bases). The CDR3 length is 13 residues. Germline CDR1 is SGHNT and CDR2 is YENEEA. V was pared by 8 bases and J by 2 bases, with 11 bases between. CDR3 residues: CASQGAFTDTQYF. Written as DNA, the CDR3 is TGTGCCAGCCAAGGGGCTTTCACAGATACGCAGTATTTT.